Listed below are T cell receptor beta chains from one sample, sequenced in a study of blood T cell repertoires in COVID-19. This table comes from immunoSEQ multiplex PCR, and its TCRdb copy is limited to in-frame clones, with some not included. The repertoire consists of some 110,000 clones, with 75% to 85% occurring once and the leading ten covering about 4.8%. Sequencing input: peripheral blood. The receptor set was obtained from a man between 60 and 75 years old with acute or convalescent COVID-19. The CDR3 runs from the conserved cysteine through the conserved F or W. Fields, in order: D gene, V gene, J gene, clone size, CDR3 DNA, CDR3 protein. A D gene is named only where the DNA matches it firmly. Part of the rows lack a size; the others show once, few, many or a class for expanded clones.

TRBD1	TRBV19	TRBJ2-2	NA	TGTGCCACCCACAGGGGGGCTTCGGGCGGGGAGCTGTTTTTT	CATHRGASGGELFF
TRBD1	TRBV7-8	TRBJ2-5	once	TGTGCCAGCAGCTTCGGGCCGACAGGGCTTCAAGAGACCCAGTACTTC	CASSFGPTGLQETQYF
NA	TRBV11-2	TRBJ1-1	once	TGTGCCAGCGGAGGGGCAAACGCGAACACTGAAGCTTTCTTT	CASGGANANTEAFF
NA	TRBV9	TRBJ2-2	NA	TGTGCCAGCAGCGTAGGAGGTACAGGAATGGGCACCGGGGAGCTGTTTTTT	CASSVGGTGMGTGELFF
NA	TRBV5-6	TRBJ2-1	NA	TGTGCCAGCAGCTTGTACAGCTCCTACAATGAGCAGTTCTTC	CASSLYSSYNEQFF
NA	TRBV11-2	TRBJ1-1	NA	TGTGCCAGCAGCTTAGGGAGGGGAGGTGAAGCTTTCTTT	CASSLGRGGEAFF
TRBD2	TRBV19	TRBJ2-4	NA	TGTGCCAGTAGTTCGCCGGGAGGGTTAAACATTCAGTACTTC	CASSSPGGLNIQYF
NA	TRBV19	TRBJ1-2	once	TGTGCCACCAGAAACACAGGGACCTATGGCTACACCTTC	CATRNTGTYGYTF
NA	TRBV28	TRBJ1-4	NA	TGTGCCAGCAGCTGGGTGGGCGGACAAGTTAATGAAAAACTGTTTTTT	CASSWVGGQVNEKLFF
NA	TRBV5-5	TRBJ1-4	few	TGTGCCAGCAGCTTGGCGGGTACAGGGTCTGAAAAACTGTTTTTT	CASSLAGTGSEKLFF
NA	TRBV5-4	TRBJ2-3	NA	TGTGCCAGCAGCTTGAACGGGGTGGCGGTGGATACGCAGTATTTT	CASSLNGVAVDTQYF
NA	TRBV6-5	TRBJ1-2	once	TGTGCCAGCAGTTACGGCGGGGAGGGCTACACCTTC	CASSYGGEGYTF
TRBD1	TRBV10-3	TRBJ1-2	NA	TGTGCCATCAGTGAGTCGAACTTTGGACAGGGGTGGTATGGCTACACCTTC	CAISESNFGQGWYGYTF
NA	TRBV5-1	TRBJ2-7	NA	TGCGCCAGCAGCTTGGGTGGAGGCTACGAGCAGTACTTC	CASSLGGGYEQYF
TRBD1	TRBV3-1/TRBV3-2	TRBJ1-1	NA	TGTGCCAGCAGCCGAGAACGGGACAGGGGAGCTGAAGCTTTCTTT	CASSRERDRGAEAFF
NA	TRBV4-2	TRBJ2-3	NA	TGTGCCAGCAGCAAGCCCCAGGGTCAGTTCCCAGATACGCAGTATTTT	CASSKPQGQFPDTQYF
NA	TRBV28	TRBJ1-2	NA	TGTGCCAGCAGTTCCCTGACAGGTTTCTCTGGCTACACCTTC	CASSSLTGFSGYTF
NA	TRBV4-1	TRBJ1-2	NA	TGCGCCAGCAGCCAAGGGGGGCAGGCTAACTATGGCTACACCTTC	CASSQGGQANYGYTF
TRBD1	TRBV10-2	TRBJ2-6	NA	TGCGCCAGCAGACGGACAGGGGCAGGCACTGGGGCCAACGTCCTGACTTTC	CASRRTGAGTGANVLTF